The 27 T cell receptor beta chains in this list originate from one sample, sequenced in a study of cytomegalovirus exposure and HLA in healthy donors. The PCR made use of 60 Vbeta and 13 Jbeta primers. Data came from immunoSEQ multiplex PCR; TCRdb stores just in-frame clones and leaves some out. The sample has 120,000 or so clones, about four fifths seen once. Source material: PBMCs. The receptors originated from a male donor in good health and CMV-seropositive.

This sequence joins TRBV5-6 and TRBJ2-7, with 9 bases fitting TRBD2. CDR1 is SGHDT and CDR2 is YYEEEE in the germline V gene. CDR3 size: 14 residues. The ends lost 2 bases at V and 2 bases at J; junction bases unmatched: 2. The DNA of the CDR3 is TGTGCCAGCAGCTTCGGCGGGAGGGCCTACGAGCAGTACTTC. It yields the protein CASSFGGRAYEQYF.

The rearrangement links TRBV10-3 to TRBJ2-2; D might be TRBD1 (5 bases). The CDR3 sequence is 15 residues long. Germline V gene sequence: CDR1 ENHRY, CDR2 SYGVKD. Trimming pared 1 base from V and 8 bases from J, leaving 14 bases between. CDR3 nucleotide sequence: TGTGCCATCAGTGAGTTAGACGGACATGCTGGGGAGCTGTTTTTT. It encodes CAISELDGHAGELFF.

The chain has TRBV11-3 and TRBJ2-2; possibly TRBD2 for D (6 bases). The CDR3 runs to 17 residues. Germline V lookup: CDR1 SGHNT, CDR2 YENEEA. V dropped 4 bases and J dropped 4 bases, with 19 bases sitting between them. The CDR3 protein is CASSSFMGGSTTGELFF. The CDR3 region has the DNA TGTGCCAGCAGCTCCTTTATGGGGGGTTCTACCACCGGGGAGCTGTTTTTT.

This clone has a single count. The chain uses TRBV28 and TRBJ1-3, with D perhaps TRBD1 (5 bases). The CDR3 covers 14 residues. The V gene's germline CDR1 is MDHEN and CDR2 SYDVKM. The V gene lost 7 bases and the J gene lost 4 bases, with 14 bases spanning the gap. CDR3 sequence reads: CASTPRVFGNTIYF. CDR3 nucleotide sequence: TGTGCCAGCACCCCCAGGGTATTCGGAAACACCATATATTTT.

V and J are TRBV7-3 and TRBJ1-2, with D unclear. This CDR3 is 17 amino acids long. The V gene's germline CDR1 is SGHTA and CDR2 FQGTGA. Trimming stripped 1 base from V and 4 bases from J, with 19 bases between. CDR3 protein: CASSLSRTSPRGYGYTF. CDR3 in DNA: TGTGCCAGCAGCTTAAGTCGTACGTCCCCCCGAGGCTATGGCTACACCTTC.

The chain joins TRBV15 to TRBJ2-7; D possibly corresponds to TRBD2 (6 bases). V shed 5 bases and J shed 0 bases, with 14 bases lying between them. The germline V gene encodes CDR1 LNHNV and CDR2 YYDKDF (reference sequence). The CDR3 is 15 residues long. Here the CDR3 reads CATSPRGGASYEQYF. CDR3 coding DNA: TGTGCCACCAGCCCGCGTGGCGGGGCCTCCTACGAGCAGTACTTC.

The CDR3 region is CSAGLGREAFF. DNA for the CDR3: TGCAGTGCCGGGCTGGGGCGAGAAGCTTTCTTT. The V call is TRBV20-1, the J call TRBJ1-1; possibly TRBD1 for D (5 bases). The CDR3 is 11 amino acids. Germline values: CDR1 DFQATT, CDR2 SNEGSKA (reference sequence). V dropped 6 bases and J dropped 8 bases, with 13 bases sitting between them.

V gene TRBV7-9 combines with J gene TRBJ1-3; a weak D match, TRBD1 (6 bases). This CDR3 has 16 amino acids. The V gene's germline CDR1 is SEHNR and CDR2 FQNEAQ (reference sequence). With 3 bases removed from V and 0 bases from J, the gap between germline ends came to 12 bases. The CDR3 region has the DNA TGTGCCAGCAGCTTCGACAGGTTGAACTCTGGAAACACCATATATTTT. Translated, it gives CASSFDRLNSGNTIYF. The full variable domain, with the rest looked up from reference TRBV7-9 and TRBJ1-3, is DTGVSQNPRHKITKRGQNVTFRCDPISEHNRLYWYRQTLGQGPEFLTYFQNEAQLEKSRLLSDRFSAERPKGSFSTLEIQRTEQGDSAMYLCASSFDRLNSGNTIYFGEGSWLTVV.

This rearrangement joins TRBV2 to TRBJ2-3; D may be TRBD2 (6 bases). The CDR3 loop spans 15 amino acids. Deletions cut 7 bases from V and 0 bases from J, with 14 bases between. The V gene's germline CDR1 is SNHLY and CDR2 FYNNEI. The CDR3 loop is CASTVAEISTDTQYF. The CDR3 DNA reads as TGTGCCAGCACGGTAGCGGAAATTAGCACAGATACGCAGTATTTT. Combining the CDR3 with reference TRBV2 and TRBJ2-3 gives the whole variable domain EPEVTQTPSHQVTQMGQEVILRCVPISNHLYFYWYRQILGQKVEFLVSFYNNEISEKSEIFDDQFSVERPDGSNFTLKIRSTKLEDSAMYFCASTVAEISTDTQYFGPGTRLTVL.

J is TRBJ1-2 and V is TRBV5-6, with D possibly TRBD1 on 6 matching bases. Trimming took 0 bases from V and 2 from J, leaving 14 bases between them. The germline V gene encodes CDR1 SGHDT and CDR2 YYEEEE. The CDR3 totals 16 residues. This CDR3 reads CASSLGGTHKNYGYTF. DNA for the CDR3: TGTGCCAGCAGCTTGGGTGGGACACACAAAAACTATGGCTACACCTTC.

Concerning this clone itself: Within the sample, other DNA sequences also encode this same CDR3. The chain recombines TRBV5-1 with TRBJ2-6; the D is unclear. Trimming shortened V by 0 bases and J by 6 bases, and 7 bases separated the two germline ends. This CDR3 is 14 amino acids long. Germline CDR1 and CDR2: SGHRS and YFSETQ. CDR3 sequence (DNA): TGCGCCAGCAGCTTGGGGGCCTCGGCCAACGTCCTGACTTTC. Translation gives CASSLGASANVLTF.

CDR3 DNA: TGTGCCATCAGTGACGACAGGGCCCAGCCCCAGCATTTT. Its translation: CAISDDRAQPQHF. This chain uses TRBV10-3 with TRBJ1-5; 7 bases match TRBD1. The CDR3 sequence is 13 residues long. V lost 3 bases, J lost 7 bases, and 3 bases stayed unmatched. Germline assignment: CDR1 ENHRY and CDR2 SYGVKD.

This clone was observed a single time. The chain's CDR3 is CASSLDQGAVEQFF. The CDR3 DNA reads as TGTGCCAGCAGCTTAGATCAGGGGGCGGTTGAGCAGTTCTTC. The V call is TRBV11-3, the J call TRBJ2-1, with 8 bases fitting TRBD1. The ends lost 0 bases at V and 9 bases at J; junction bases unmatched: 4. The CDR3 has 14 amino acids. The germline V gene has CDR1 SGHNT and CDR2 YENEEA.

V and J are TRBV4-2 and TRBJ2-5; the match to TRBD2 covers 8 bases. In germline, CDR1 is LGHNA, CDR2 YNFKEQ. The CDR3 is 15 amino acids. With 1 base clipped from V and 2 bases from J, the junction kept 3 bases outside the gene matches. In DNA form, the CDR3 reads TGTGCCAGCAGCCAAGCGTCTAGCGGGCAAGAGACCCAGTACTTC. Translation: CASSQASSGQETQYF.

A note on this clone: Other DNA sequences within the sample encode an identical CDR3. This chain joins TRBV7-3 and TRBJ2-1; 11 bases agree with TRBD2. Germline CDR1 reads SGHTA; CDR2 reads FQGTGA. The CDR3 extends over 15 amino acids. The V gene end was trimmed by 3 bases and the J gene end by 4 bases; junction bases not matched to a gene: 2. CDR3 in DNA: TGTGCCAGCAGCTTGAGACTAGCGGGGTACAATGAGCAGTTCTTC. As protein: CASSLRLAGYNEQFF. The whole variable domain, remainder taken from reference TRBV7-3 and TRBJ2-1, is GAGVSQTPSNKVTEKGKYVELRCDPISGHTALYWYRQSLGQGPEFLIYFQGTGAADDSGLPNDRFFAVRPEGSVSTLKIQRTERGDSAVYLCASSLRLAGYNEQFFGPGTRLTVL.

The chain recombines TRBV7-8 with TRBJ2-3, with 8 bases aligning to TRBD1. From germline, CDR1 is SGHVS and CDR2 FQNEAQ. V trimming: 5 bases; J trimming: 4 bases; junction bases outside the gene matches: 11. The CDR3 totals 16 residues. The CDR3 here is CASSPARTGLPDTQYF. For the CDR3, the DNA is TGTGCCAGCAGCCCTGCACGGACAGGGCTCCCAGATACGCAGTATTTT.

The CDR3 spells CASSHRDNPYEQYF. In DNA, the CDR3 is TGTGCCAGCAGTCACCGGGACAACCCCTACGAGCAGTACTTC. The chain couples TRBV6-6 to TRBJ2-5, with D perhaps TRBD1 (6 bases). The end of the DNA is better explained by TRBJ2-7, so the J call may be wrong. From germline, CDR1 is MNHNY and CDR2 SVGAGI (reference sequence). The CDR3 is made up of 14 amino acids.

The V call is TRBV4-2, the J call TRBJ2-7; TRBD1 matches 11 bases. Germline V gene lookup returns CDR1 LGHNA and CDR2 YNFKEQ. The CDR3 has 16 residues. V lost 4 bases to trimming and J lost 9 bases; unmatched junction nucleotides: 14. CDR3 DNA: TGTGCCAGCAGCCGAGAGGGGACAGGGGGTCTTCGGGGGCAGTACTTC. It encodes CASSREGTGGLRGQYF.

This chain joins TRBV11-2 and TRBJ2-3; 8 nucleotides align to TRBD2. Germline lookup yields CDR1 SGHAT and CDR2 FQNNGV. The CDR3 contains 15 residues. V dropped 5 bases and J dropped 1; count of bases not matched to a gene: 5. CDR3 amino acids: CASSPQLAGTDTQYF. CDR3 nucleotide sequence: TGTGCCAGCAGCCCCCAACTAGCGGGCACAGATACGCAGTATTTT.

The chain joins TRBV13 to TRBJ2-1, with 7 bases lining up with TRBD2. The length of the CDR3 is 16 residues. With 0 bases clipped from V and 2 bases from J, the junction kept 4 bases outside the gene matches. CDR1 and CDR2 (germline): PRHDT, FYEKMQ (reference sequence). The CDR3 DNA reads TGTGCCAGCAGCTTAGGGGTGGGAGGGCCCTACAATGAGCAGTTCTTC. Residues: CASSLGVGGPYNEQFF.

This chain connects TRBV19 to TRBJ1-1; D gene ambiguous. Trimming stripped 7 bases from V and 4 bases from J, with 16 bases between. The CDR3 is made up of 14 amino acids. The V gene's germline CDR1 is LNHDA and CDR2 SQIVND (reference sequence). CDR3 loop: CASTPQDGSTEAFF. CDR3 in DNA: TGTGCCAGTACTCCCCAGGATGGGTCCACTGAAGCTTTCTTT.

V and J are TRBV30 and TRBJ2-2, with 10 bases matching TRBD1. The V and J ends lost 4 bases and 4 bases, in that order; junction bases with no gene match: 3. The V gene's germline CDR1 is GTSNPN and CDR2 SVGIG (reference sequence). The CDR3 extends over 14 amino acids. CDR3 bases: TGTGCCTGGAAGGACAGGGGGTTCACCGGGGAGCTGTTTTTT. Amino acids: CAWKDRGFTGELFF.

The CDR3 spells CASPSWDSSGSRSGRLYNEQFF. Written as DNA, the CDR3 is TGCGCCAGCCCATCGTGGGACTCTAGCGGGAGTCGATCCGGACGCCTTTACAATGAGCAGTTCTTC. The chain carries TRBV23-1 and TRBJ2-1, with 10 bases fitting TRBD2. TRBV23-1 is an ORF, with its function uncertain. This CDR3 comprises 22 residues. The V gene end was trimmed by 8 bases and the J gene end by 4 bases; junction bases not matched to a gene: 29.

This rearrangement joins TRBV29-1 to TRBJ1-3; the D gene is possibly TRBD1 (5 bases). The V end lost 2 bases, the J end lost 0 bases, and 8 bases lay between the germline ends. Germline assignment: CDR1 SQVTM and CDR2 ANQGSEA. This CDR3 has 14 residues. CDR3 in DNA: TGCAGCGTTGAAAGGGGTGGCTCTGGAAACACCATATATTTT. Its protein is CSVERGGSGNTIYF.

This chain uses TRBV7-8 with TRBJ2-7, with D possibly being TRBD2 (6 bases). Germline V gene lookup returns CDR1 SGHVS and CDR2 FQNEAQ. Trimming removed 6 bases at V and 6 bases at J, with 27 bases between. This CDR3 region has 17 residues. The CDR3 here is CASSPYAGILLSGEQYF. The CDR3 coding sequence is TGTGCCAGCAGTCCTTACGCGGGGATACTCCTCTCTGGCGAGCAGTACTTC.

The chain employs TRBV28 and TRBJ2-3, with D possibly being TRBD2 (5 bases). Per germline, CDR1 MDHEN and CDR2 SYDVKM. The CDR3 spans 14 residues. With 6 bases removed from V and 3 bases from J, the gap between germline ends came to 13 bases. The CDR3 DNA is TGTGCCAGCAGCCCCCCGGGATGGACAGATACGCAGTATTTT. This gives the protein CASSPPGWTDTQYF.

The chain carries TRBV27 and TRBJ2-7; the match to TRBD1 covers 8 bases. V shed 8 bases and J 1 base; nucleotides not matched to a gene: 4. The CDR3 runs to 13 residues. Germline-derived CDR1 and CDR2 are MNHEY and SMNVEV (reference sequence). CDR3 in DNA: TGTGCCAGCCGCAACAGGGGGTCCTACGAGCAGTACTTC. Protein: CASRNRGSYEQYF.